This is a list of T cell receptor beta chains from one sample in a study of T cell responses to AZD1222 COVID-19 vaccine. The assay was immunoSEQ multiplex PCR, and TCRdb's table has in-frame clones only and misses some. The sample lists 130,000 to 150,000 clones, about 93% occurring once. The source material was peripheral blood, sampled on day 0 of AZD1222 vaccination. These receptors were obtained from an adult in good health. CDR3s include the opening cysteine and the closing phenylalanine or tryptophan. D genes are given only for firm matches. Not all rows give a size; the values are once, few, many and, for expanded clones, a class.

>TRBJ1-6|TRBD1|TRBV11-3|few
CASSQGATSPLHF
TGTGCCAGCAGCCAGGGGGCCACTTCACCCCTCCACTTT
>TRBJ1-4|.|TRBV5-4|.
CASSWAGGRSNEKLFF
TGTGCCAGCAGCTGGGCGGGGGGCCGTAGTAATGAAAAACTGTTTTTT
>TRBJ2-1|TRBD2|TRBV30|.
CAWSKNRTRRNEQFF
TGTGCCTGGAGTAAAAACCGGACTAGGAGAAATGAGCAGTTCTTC
>TRBJ2-7|.|TRBV27|.
CASSLRGTRFYYEQYF
TGTGCCAGCAGTTTACGAGGGACAAGATTTTACTACGAGCAGTACTTC
>TRBJ2-1|TRBD2|TRBV4-3|.
CASSPRTSGGYNEQFF
TGCGCCAGCAGCCCGCGGACTAGCGGGGGGTACAATGAGCAGTTCTTC
>TRBJ2-1|.|TRBV19|.
CASSWSRGNEQFF
TGTGCCAGTAGTTGGAGCAGGGGCAATGAGCAGTTCTTC
>TRBJ2-3|TRBD2|TRBV2|.
CASSAWGEGDGDTQYF
TGTGCCAGCAGTGCTTGGGGGGAGGGTGACGGAGATACGCAGTATTTT
>TRBJ1-6|.|TRBV7-9|.
CAGGGINSPLHF
TGTGCCGGGGGGGGAATTAATTCACCCCTCCACTTT
>TRBJ1-2|TRBD1|TRBV12-3/TRBV12-4|.
CASRWTGTGGYTF
TGTGCCAGCAGGTGGACAGGAACGGGTGGCTACACCTTC
>TRBJ2-7|TRBD2|TRBV11-2|.
CASGRAGVAQAGHEQYF
TGTGCAAGCGGTAGAGCGGGGGTTGCCCAGGCTGGCCACGAGCAGTACTTC
>TRBJ1-1|.|TRBV3-1/TRBV3-2|.
CASRHRVATEAFF
TGTGCCAGCAGACACAGGGTGGCCACTGAAGCTTTCTTT
>TRBJ1-2|.|TRBV4-1|.
CASSQVPARPYGYTF
TGCGCCAGCAGCCAAGTACCGGCCAGGCCGTATGGCTACACCTTC
>TRBJ2-1|TRBD1|TRBV11-2|.
CASREPGQGYNEQFF
TGTGCCAGCAGAGAACCGGGACAGGGCTACAATGAGCAGTTCTTC
>TRBJ1-1|.|TRBV5-1|.
CASSLSSPGASEAFF
TGCGCCAGCAGCTTGTCATCCCCGGGGGCCTCTGAAGCTTTCTTT
>TRBJ2-2|TRBD2|TRBV2|.
CASSVSSGSAGELFF
TGTGCCAGCAGTGTGTCTAGCGGGAGCGCCGGGGAGCTGTTTTTT
>TRBJ2-2|.|TRBV19|.
CATLSGELFF
TGTGCCACCCTGTCCGGGGAGCTGTTTTTT
>TRBJ2-2|.|TRBV7-2|.
CASSLYRNTGELFF
TGTGCCAGCAGCTTGTACAGGAACACCGGGGAGCTGTTTTTT
>TRBJ1-2|.|TRBV28|.
CASSRRAGAVSGYTF
TGTGCCAGCAGCCGCAGGGCCGGGGCGGTGTCTGGCTACACCTTC
>TRBJ1-1|.|TRBV29-1|few
CSVVTNTEAFF
TGCAGCGTTGTTACTAACACTGAAGCTTTCTTT
>TRBJ1-3|.|TRBV18|.
CASSPEQARGNTIYF
TGTGCCAGCTCACCCGAGCAAGCAAGGGGAAACACCATATATTTT
>TRBJ1-6|.|TRBV27|.
CASSFRDSYNSPLHF
TGTGCCAGCAGTTTTAGGGACTCCTATAATTCACCCCTCCACTTT
>TRBJ2-3|TRBD1|TRBV11-3|.
CASSSSGTGGDTQYF
TGTGCCAGCAGCTCATCGGGGACAGGGGGAGATACGCAGTATTTT
>TRBJ1-1|.|TRBV2|.
CASSRGGNTEAFF
TGTGCCAGCAGTAGGGGTGGGAACACTGAAGCTTTCTTT
>TRBJ2-3|.|TRBV7-6|.
CASSPFGQATDTQYF
TGTGCCAGCAGTCCTTTTGGGCAGGCTACAGATACGCAGTATTTT
>TRBJ1-1|TRBD1|TRBV7-6|.
CASSLEVRGYTEAFF
TGTGCCAGCAGCTTAGAGGTCAGGGGGTACACTGAAGCTTTCTTT
>TRBJ2-7|.|TRBV28|.
CASRFEGEYEQYF
TGTGCCAGCAGGTTCGAGGGAGAGTACGAGCAGTACTTC
>TRBJ1-5|TRBD1|TRBV19|.
CASRGGQGGNQPQHF
TGTGCCAGTAGGGGGGGACAGGGGGGCAATCAGCCCCAGCATTTT
>TRBJ1-2|TRBD1|TRBV6-5|.
CASSYGQGAWGYTF
TGTGCCAGCAGTTACGGACAGGGGGCCTGGGGCTACACCTTC
>TRBJ2-1|.|TRBV7-3|once
CATRRGASDEQFF
TGTGCCACCCGACGGGGGGCCTCAGATGAGCAGTTCTTC
>TRBJ2-1|.|TRBV29-1|.
CSVYGGEQFF
TGCAGCGTCTATGGGGGTGAGCAGTTCTTC
>TRBJ2-1|TRBD2|TRBV5-1|.
CASSTGTSGRAGENEQFF
TGCGCCAGCAGCACCGGGACTAGCGGGAGGGCCGGGGAAAATGAGCAGTTCTTC
>TRBJ2-2|.|TRBV20-1|.
CSASPREAGELFF
TGCAGTGCTAGTCCGAGGGAGGCCGGGGAGCTGTTTTTT
>TRBJ1-1|.|TRBV6-2/TRBV6-3|.
CASSYASNGPFF
TGTGCCAGCAGTTACGCTTCCAACGGGCCTTTCTTT
>TRBJ1-1|.|TRBV28|.
CASSSSQTGAGRSEAFF
TGTGCCAGCAGTTCATCACAGACGGGCGCCGGGAGATCTGAAGCTTTCTTT
>TRBJ2-2|.|TRBV4-1|.
CASSQSQANTGELFF
TGCGCCAGCAGCCAAAGCCAGGCGAACACCGGGGAGCTGTTTTTT
>TRBJ2-4|.|TRBV4-2|.
CASSQVVGTGALTRETAKNIQYF
TGTGCCAGCAGCCAAGTTGTCGGGACTGGGGCCCTGACACGGGAGACGGCCAAAAACATTCAGTACTTC
>TRBJ2-7|TRBD2|TRBV6-5|.
CASSLGGSLYEQYF
TGTGCCAGCAGTCTGGGGGGGAGCCTCTACGAGCAGTACTTC
>TRBJ2-7|.|TRBV6-5|.
CASSPAGDVSYEQYF
TGTGCCAGCAGCCCAGCGGGTGATGTATCCTACGAGCAGTACTTC
>TRBJ1-5|TRBD1|TRBV7-2|.
CASSLRQGGDQPQHF
TGTGCCAGCAGCTTAAGGCAGGGGGGGGATCAGCCCCAGCATTTT
>TRBJ2-4|TRBD2|TRBV19|.
CASSIWTSGKNIQYF
TGTGCCAGTAGTATCTGGACTAGCGGGAAAAACATTCAGTACTTC
>TRBJ1-4|.|TRBV2|.
CASSVVDEKLFF
TGTGCCAGCAGTGTAGTGGATGAAAAACTGTTTTTT
>TRBJ2-3|TRBD2|TRBV7-6|few
CASSTTSGSAGTQYF
TGTGCCAGCAGCACAACTAGCGGTTCGGCTGGTACGCAGTATTTT
>TRBJ1-2|TRBD1|TRBV29-1|.
CSVESVQGAGYTF
TGCAGCGTTGAATCGGTACAGGGGGCTGGCTACACCTTC
>TRBJ2-7|TRBD2|TRBV13|.
CASSLETSGIHEQYF
TGTGCCAGCAGCTTAGAGACTAGCGGGATCCACGAGCAGTACTTC
>TRBJ2-2|.|TRBV6-6|.
CASTSGSGELFF
TGTGCCAGCACCTCTGGTTCCGGGGAGCTGTTTTTT
>TRBJ2-7|.|TRBV7-2|.
CASTLQATYSYEQYF
TGTGCCAGCACCTTACAGGCGACGTACTCCTACGAGCAGTACTTC
>TRBJ2-5|.|TRBV7-9|.
CASSLNLVETQYF
TGTGCCAGCAGCTTAAATTTGGTAGAGACCCAGTACTTC
>TRBJ2-7|.|TRBV4-2|.
CASSQDLGGSVEQYF
TGTGCCAGCAGCCAAGATCTAGGTGGGAGTGTCGAGCAGTACTTC
>TRBJ2-7|.|TRBV28|.
CASSSLGLRAGEQYF
TGTGCCAGCAGTTCCCTCGGGTTGCGGGCGGGCGAGCAGTACTTC
>TRBJ1-4|.|TRBV6-5|.
CASRPAATNEKLFF
TGTGCCAGCAGACCCGCTGCAACTAATGAAAAACTGTTTTTT
>TRBJ2-3|.|TRBV13|.
CASSLGQTTDTQYF
TGTGCCAGCAGCCTTGGACAGACAACAGATACGCAGTATTTT
>TRBJ1-5|.|TRBV7-2|.
CASSLAGDSNQPQHF
TGTGCCAGCAGCTTAGCGGGGGACAGCAATCAGCCCCAGCATTTT
>TRBJ2-3|.|TRBV9|.
CASSVAQGPPIADTQYF
TGTGCCAGCAGCGTAGCTCAAGGTCCCCCGATCGCAGATACGCAGTATTTT
>TRBJ1-2|.|TRBV10-3|.
CAILPAGKGGYTF
TGTGCCATCCTCCCTGCGGGGAAAGGGGGCTACACCTTC
>TRBJ1-5|.|TRBV6-2/TRBV6-3|.
CASSYSGGSQPQHF
TGTGCCAGCAGTTACTCCGGGGGTTCACAGCCCCAGCATTTT
>TRBJ1-5|.|TRBV19|.
CASSIGVQQPQHF
TGTGCCAGTAGTATAGGGGTACAACAGCCCCAGCATTTT
>TRBJ1-1|.|TRBV3-1/TRBV3-2|.
CASSQRFAVPEAFF
TGTGCCAGCAGCCAAAGGTTCGCGGTCCCTGAAGCTTTCTTT
>TRBJ2-1|TRBD2|TRBV2|.
CASSVITGRGVYNEQFF
TGTGCCAGCAGTGTAATCACAGGGCGGGGGGTTTACAATGAGCAGTTCTTC
>TRBJ1-6|.|TRBV6-6|few
CASSRDSPLHF
TGTGCCAGCAGTCGAGATTCACCCCTCCACTTT